The rows below give T cell receptor beta chains drawn from one sample of a study of regulatory T cells in long-lasting Graves disease. TCRdb fed the multiplex PCR reads into MiXCR, producing one record per CDR3 protein. The sample holds approximately 400,000 distinct CDR3 sequences, about 10% seen once. The same data also went into a second study, on T cells in Graves' hyperthyroidism and ophthalmopathy.

Sequenced here: peripheral blood mononuclear cells (PBMCs), sampled at new diagnosis, from a patient treated with antithyroid drugs. The receptors derive from a woman aged 18-35 years with Graves disease. Each CDR3 is given with its conserved first and last residue. The D gene is left open where the match is weak. The size field is filled for only some rows; it gives once, few, many or a size class.

abundance	j_gene	v_gene	d_gene	CDR3nt	CDR3aa
many	TRBJ2-1	TRBV27	NA	TGTGCCAGCAGTCGCCGGGCAGGCCGAGGTGAGCAGTTCTTC	CASSRRAGRGEQFF
few	TRBJ1-2	TRBV24-1	TRBD1	TGTGCCACCAGTGACCCTTGGACAGGGGATGGCTACACCTTC	CATSDPWTGDGYTF
many	TRBJ2-7	TRBV6-2/TRBV6-3	TRBD1	TGTGCCAGCACCAATCGGGGCGGCCGGGACAGCTACGAGCAGTACTTC	CASTNRGGRDSYEQYF
many	TRBJ2-1	TRBV27	TRBD2	TGTGCCAGCAGGACGGGGCTAGCGGGAGATGAGCAGTTCTTC	CASRTGLAGDEQFF
few	TRBJ1-2	TRBV4-1	NA	TGCGCCAGCAGCCAGTCCGATCTAGTGGGGTATGGCTACACCTTC	CASSQSDLVGYGYTF
many	TRBJ1-6	TRBV10-3	NA	TGTGCCATCAGGGGGACGGATAATTCACCCCTCCACTTT	CAIRGTDNSPLHF
NA	TRBJ2-1	TRBV7-9	TRBD2	TGTGCCAGCAGCTTAGCGCTACTAGCGGGATATATCCATGAGCAGTTCTTC	CASSLALLAGYIHEQFF
NA	TRBJ1-6	TRBV4-1	NA	TGCGCCAGCAGCCAAGATGGATGGGGCTATAATTCACCCCTCCACTTT	CASSQDGWGYNSPLHF
many	TRBJ2-7	TRBV28	NA	TGTGCCAGCAGGACCCCGGGACAAACTTACGAGCAGTACTTC	CASRTPGQTYEQYF
many	TRBJ2-7	TRBV12-3/TRBV12-4	NA	TGTGCCAGCAGTTCAGGCGTTCTGGGACATGAGCAGTACTTC	CASSSGVLGHEQYF
many	TRBJ2-1	TRBV6-1	NA	TGTGCCAGCAGGGACGGTACCTACAATGAGCAGTTCTTC	CASRDGTYNEQFF
many	TRBJ2-7	TRBV28	NA	TGTGCCAGCACCTCAAACCCCCACGAGCAGTACTTC	CASTSNPHEQYF
many	TRBJ1-5	TRBV28	TRBD1	TGTGCCAGCAGTTGGCGGACAGGGACTAATCAGCCCCAGCATTTT	CASSWRTGTNQPQHF
NA	TRBJ2-2	TRBV19	TRBD1	TGTGCCGCACAGGGGGACTTGAACACCGGGGAGCTGTTTTTT	CAAQGDLNTGELFF
few	TRBJ1-5	TRBV28	NA	TGTGCCAGCAGTTCCCTCCGGTTGGACGGATATCAGCCCCAGCATTTT	CASSSLRLDGYQPQHF
many	TRBJ2-2	TRBV2	TRBD1	TGTGCCAGCAGTGAATGGGGACAGATAACCGGGGAGCTGTTTTTT	CASSEWGQITGELFF
few	TRBJ1-2	TRBV3-1	NA	TGTGCCAGCAGCCAATTCGGTGACTATGGCTACACCTTC	CASSQFGDYGYTF
many	TRBJ1-2	TRBV6-5	TRBD1	TGTGCCAGCAGTTATTTAAGGACAGGGGGGTCCTATGGCTACACCTTC	CASSYLRTGGSYGYTF
NA	TRBJ2-1	TRBV4-2	TRBD1	TGTGCCAGCAGCCCCTCGGGGATGGCGAGTTCAGGGGGCGATGAGCAGTTCTTC	CASSPSGMASSGGDEQFF
many	TRBJ1-2	TRBV11-2	NA	TGTGCCAGCAGCTTAGGACAGACGTCCTATGGCTACACCTTC	CASSLGQTSYGYTF
many	TRBJ2-1	TRBV10-3	NA	TGTGCCATCACCCGGGGGAGCTCCTACAATGAGCAGTTCTTC	CAITRGSSYNEQFF
many	TRBJ1-2	TRBV7-9	NA	TGTGCCAGCAGCCAATCTACAGGGTGGGGAACCTATGGCTACACCTTC	CASSQSTGWGTYGYTF
many	TRBJ2-1	TRBV11-2	TRBD1	TGTGCCAGCAGTAACCTCTGGGACAGGCGTTACAATGAGCAGTTCTTC	CASSNLWDRRYNEQFF
many	TRBJ1-5	TRBV12-3/TRBV12-4	NA	TGTGCCAGCAGTTTAGCGGGGAGTCAGCCCCAGCATTTT	CASSLAGSQPQHF
many	TRBJ1-2	TRBV7-9	NA	TGTGCCAGCAGTTCCCACCACCGGAACTATGGCTACACCTTC	CASSSHHRNYGYTF
NA	TRBJ2-1	TRBV7-9	NA	TGTGCCAGCAGCTTTCTGGTGCACCGGAACTCCTACAATGAGCAGTTCTTC	CASSFLVHRNSYNEQFF
NA	TRBJ2-2	TRBV6-1	NA	TGTGCCAGCAGTGCGTATGACAGAAGGACCGGGGAGCTGTTTTTT	CASSAYDRRTGELFF
many	TRBJ1-2	TRBV6-9	NA	TGTGCCAGCAGTTACTCGAAGGGGAACTATGGCTACACCTTC	CASSYSKGNYGYTF
few	TRBJ2-2	TRBV20-1	TRBD2	TGCAGTGCTAGAACGGGAGGGCGGCCCGGGGAGCTGTTTTTT	CSARTGGRPGELFF
few	TRBJ1-1	TRBV9	TRBD1	TGTGCCAGCAGCGTAGCAACAGGGGAAAGAAGGACTGAAGCTTTCTTT	CASSVATGERRTEAFF
many	TRBJ2-1	TRBV20-1	NA	TGCAGTGCTAGAGGGTCCCGGATGGGGTACAATGAGCAGTTCTTC	CSARGSRMGYNEQFF